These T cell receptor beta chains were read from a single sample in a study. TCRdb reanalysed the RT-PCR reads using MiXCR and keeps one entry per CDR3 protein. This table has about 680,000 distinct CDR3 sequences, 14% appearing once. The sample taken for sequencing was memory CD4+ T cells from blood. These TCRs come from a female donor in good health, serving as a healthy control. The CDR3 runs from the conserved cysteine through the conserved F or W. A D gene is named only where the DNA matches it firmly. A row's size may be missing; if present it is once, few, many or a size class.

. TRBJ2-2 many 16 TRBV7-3 CASSPRGTANTGELFF TGTGCCAGCAGCCCCCGCGGGACAGCGAACACCGGGGAGCTGTTTTTT
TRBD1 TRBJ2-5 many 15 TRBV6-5 CASSLRQGRRETQYF TGTGCCAGCAGCCTTAGACAGGGGCGCAGGGAGACCCAGTACTTC
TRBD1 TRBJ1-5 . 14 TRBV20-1 CSASTGGACQPQHF TGCAGTGCTAGTACAGGGGGCGCCTGTCAGCCCCAGCATTTT
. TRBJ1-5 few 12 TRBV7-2 CASSLFNQPQHF TGTGCCAGCAGCTTATTTAATCAGCCCCAGCATTTT
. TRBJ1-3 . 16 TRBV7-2 CASSLGVGSSGNTIYF TGTGCCAGCAGCTTGGGGGTAGGAAGCTCTGGAAACACCATATATTTT
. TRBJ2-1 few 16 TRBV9 CASSGQDYPPYNEQFF TGTGCCAGCAGCGGACAAGACTATCCCCCCTACAATGAGCAGTTCTTC
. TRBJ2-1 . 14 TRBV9 CASSDTRADNEQFF TGTGCCAGCAGCGATACTAGGGCGGACAATGAGCAGTTCTTC
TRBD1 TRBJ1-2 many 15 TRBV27 CASSKGTGNNYGYTF TGTGCCAGCAGTAAGGGGACAGGAAATAACTATGGCTACACCTTC
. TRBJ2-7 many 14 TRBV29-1 CSVGGTGAGSEQYF TGCAGCGTAGGGGGGACAGGAGCGGGAAGCGAGCAGTACTTC
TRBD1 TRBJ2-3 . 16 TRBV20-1 CSASPIGTEGTDTQYF TGCAGTGCTAGTCCCATCGGGACAGAAGGCACAGATACGCAGTATTTT
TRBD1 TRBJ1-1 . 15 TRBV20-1 CSATAGQGANTEAFF TGCAGTGCTACGGCCGGACAGGGGGCGAACACTGAAGCTTTCTTT
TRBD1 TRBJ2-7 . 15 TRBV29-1 CSVDSRTGGFNEQYF TGCAGCGTTGACTCTCGGACAGGGGGCTTTAACGAGCAGTACTTC
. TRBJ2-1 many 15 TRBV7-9 CASSSKTRTMIEQFF TGTGCCAGCAGCTCGAAGACGAGGACAATGATAGAGCAGTTCTTC
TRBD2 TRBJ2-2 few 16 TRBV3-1 CASSQAGGRVTGELFF TGTGCCAGCAGCCAAGCGGGCGGGAGAGTCACCGGGGAGCTGTTTTTT
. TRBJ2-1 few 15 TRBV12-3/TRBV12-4 CASSYLAREPNEQFF TGTGCCAGCAGTTACCTAGCGAGAGAACCCAATGAGCAGTTCTTC
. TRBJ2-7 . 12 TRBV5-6 CASSLVVGEQYF TGTGCCAGCAGCTTGGTGGTCGGGGAGCAGTACTTC
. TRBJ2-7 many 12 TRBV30 CAWSDTDYEQYF TGTGCCTGGAGTGACACTGACTACGAGCAGTACTTC
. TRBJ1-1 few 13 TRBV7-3 CASSSSQGTEAFF TGTGCCAGCAGCTCTTCCCAGGGGACTGAAGCTTTCTTT
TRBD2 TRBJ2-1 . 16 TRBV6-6 CASSSSGGGGRNEQFF TGTGCCAGCAGTTCCTCCGGGGGGGGAGGGAGAAATGAGCAGTTCTTC
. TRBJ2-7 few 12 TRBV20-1 CSARDALWEQYF TGCAGTGCTAGAGACGCCCTATGGGAGCAGTACTTC
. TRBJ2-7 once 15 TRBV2 CASTPEGWTFGEQYF TGTGCCAGCACCCCAGAAGGGTGGACTTTCGGGGAGCAGTACTTC
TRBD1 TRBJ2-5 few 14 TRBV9 CASSDHAGGETQYF TGTGCCAGCAGCGACCACGCAGGGGGCGAGACCCAGTACTTC
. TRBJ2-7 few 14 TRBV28 CASSSGTPAYEQYF TGTGCCAGCAGTTCCGGGACTCCGGCTTACGAGCAGTACTTC
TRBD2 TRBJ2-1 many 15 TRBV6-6 CASIATSGSYNEQFF TGTGCCAGCATCGCTACTAGCGGGAGCTACAATGAGCAGTTCTTC
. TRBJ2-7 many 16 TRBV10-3 CAINRREVGPSYEQYF TGTGCCATCAACCGCCGAGAGGTCGGGCCTTCCTACGAGCAGTACTTC
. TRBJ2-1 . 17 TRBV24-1 CATSDFLSGPSYNEQFF TGTGCCACCAGTGATTTTCTTTCGGGACCCTCCTACAATGAGCAGTTCTTC
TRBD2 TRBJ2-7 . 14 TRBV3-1 CASSLAGGPEEQYF TGTGCCAGCAGCCTGGCGGGAGGGCCGGAAGAGCAGTACTTC
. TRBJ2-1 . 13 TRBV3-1 CATSRQGGFEQFF TGTGCCACCTCGAGGCAGGGCGGTTTCGAGCAGTTCTTC
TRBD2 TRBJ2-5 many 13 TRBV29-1 CSFSGGPKETQYF TGCAGCTTTAGCGGGGGCCCAAAGGAGACCCAGTACTTC
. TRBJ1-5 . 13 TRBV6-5 CASSRGHNQPQHF TGTGCCAGCAGCCGAGGACACAATCAGCCCCAGCATTTT
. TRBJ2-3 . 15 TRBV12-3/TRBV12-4 CASSGGMVGTDTQYF TGTGCCAGCAGTGGGGGGATGGTTGGGACAGATACGCAGTATTTT
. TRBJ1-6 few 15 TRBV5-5 CASSPGTTNNSPLHF TGTGCCAGCTCCCCCGGGACAACTAATAATTCACCCCTCCACTTT
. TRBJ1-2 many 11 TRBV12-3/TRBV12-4 CASSLRGGYTF TGTGCCAGCAGTTTAAGGGGCGGCTACACCTTC
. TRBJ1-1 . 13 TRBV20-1 CSASSGGDTEAFF TGCAGTGCTAGTTCTGGGGGGGACACTGAAGCTTTCTTT
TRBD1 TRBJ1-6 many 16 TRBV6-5 CASSTRTGDGGSPLHF TGTGCCAGCAGTACGAGGACAGGGGACGGTGGTTCACCCCTCCACTTT
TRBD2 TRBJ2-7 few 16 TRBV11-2 CASSPSGRGNTYEQYF TGTGCCAGCAGCCCTAGTGGGCGGGGGAACACCTACGAGCAGTACTTC
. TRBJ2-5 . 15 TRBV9 CASSDLGQPQETQYF TGTGCCAGCAGCGACCTAGGACAGCCCCAAGAGACCCAGTACTTC
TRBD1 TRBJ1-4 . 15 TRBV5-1 CASSFLGQGDEKLFF TGCGCCAGCAGCTTTTTGGGACAGGGGGACGAAAAACTGTTTTTT
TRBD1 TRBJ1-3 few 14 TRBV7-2 CASSLYRGGNTIYF TGTGCCAGCAGCTTATACAGGGGAGGGAACACCATATATTTT
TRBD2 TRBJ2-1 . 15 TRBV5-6 CASSAGLLHYNEQFF TGTGCCAGCAGCGCGGGACTACTACACTACAATGAGCAGTTCTTC
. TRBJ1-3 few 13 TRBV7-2 CASSSDPNNAIYF TGTGCCAGCAGTTCGGACCCAAACAATGCCATATATTTT
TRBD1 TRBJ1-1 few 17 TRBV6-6 CASTARQGDASNTEAFF TGTGCCAGCACCGCGCGACAGGGAGACGCTTCGAACACTGAAGCTTTCTTT